This T cell receptor (beta chain) was documented in a study of T cells in Graves' hyperthyroidism and ophthalmopathy. TCR beta CDR3 sequences were amplified from RNA transcripts. HTBI primers drove first-round RT-PCR of the TCR CDR3. TCRdb ran MiXCR on the multiplex PCR reads and lists one entry per CDR3 protein. The table records fewer than 850,000 distinct CDR3 sequences, 15% to 20% of them present only once. Many counts were recorded for this clonotype. Its specificity is not known. Trimming took 6 bases from V and 8 from J, leaving 16 bases between them. Germline V CDR1 and CDR2: MNHNS, SASEGT. The CDR3 extends over 13 amino acids. It was considered stable Graves' hyperthyroidism when ophthalmopathy did not progress within 18 months. Uncontrolled infection, other autoimmune disease, pregnancy or lactation led to exclusion. Each diagnosis drew on symptoms, thyroxine, TRAb, thyroid ultrasound and orbital computed tomography findings.

Notes on the study in general: Within blood appeared most thyroid clonotypes that had expanded above 0.001.

V is TRBV6-1 and J is TRBJ1-2; a weak D match, TRBD1 (6 bases). The receptor was isolated from a man aged 45-60 years with Graves' hyperthyroidism. Sequencing input: blood. The CDR3 spells CASRGFTGNGYTF. The CDR3 DNA reads as TGTGCCAGCAGGGGATTCACAGGGAACGGCTACACCTTC.